This T cell receptor (beta chain) was recovered during a study of Graves' ophthalmopathy and Graves' hyperthyroidism. Per the germline V gene, CDR1 is DFQATT and CDR2 is SNEGSKA (reference sequence). V lost 1 base and J lost 1; bases outside the gene matches: 6. CDR3 length: 16 amino acids. This clonotype was seen many times. RNA served as the template for amplifying TCR beta CDR3 regions. RT-PCR was first run with HTBI primers, then multiplex PCR in a second round. TCRdb passed the multiplex PCR reads through MiXCR, listing each CDR3 protein once. The repertoire includes about 370,000 distinct CDR3 sequences, approximately 16% of them detected once, and 1.6% sits in the top ten.

The sequence was obtained from a woman younger than 30 with Graves' ophthalmopathy. The specimen sequenced was peripheral blood. The chain is built from TRBV20-1 and TRBJ2-2, with 7 nucleotides matching TRBD2. The CDR3 DNA is TGCAGTGCTAGAGCCCGCAGCGGGGTGAACACCGGGGAGCTGTTTTTT. Protein product: CSARARSGVNTGELFF.